A single sample gave rise to the 5 T cell receptor beta chains below, sequenced in a study of post-analysis software for immune sequencing data. Study results and caveats: Roughly five TRBV segments were more frequent in patients than controls; TRBV5-6, TRBV5-1 and TRBV20-1 belonged to this group.

cDNA libraries of TCR beta carried unique molecular identifiers. MiXCR, applied by TCRdb to the PCR reads, yields one record per CDR3 protein. The data contain roughly 580,000 distinct CDR3 sequences, 44% of them singletons. Their recognized antigens are unknown. Sample: blood. Receptors were obtained from a girl under 18 with multiple sclerosis.

The V call is TRBV12-3 or TRBV12-4, the J call TRBJ2-5; TRBD2 agrees at 15 bases. V was clipped by 5 bases and J by 5 bases; unmatched bases: 9. The CDR3 has 17 residues. This chain's CDR3 is CASSPRTSGGANETQYF. CDR3 DNA: TGTGCCAGCAGTCCGAGGACTAGCGGGGGGGCCAATGAGACCCAGTACTTC.

V usage is TRBV10-3 and J usage is TRBJ1-5, with 8 bases fitting TRBD1. Germline V gene lookup returns CDR1 ENHRY and CDR2 SYGVKD. The CDR3 contains 17 residues. V was clipped by 3 bases and J by 4 bases; unmatched bases: 11. CDR3 loop: CAISEPDRGGGNQPQHF. Written as DNA, the CDR3 is TGTGCCATCAGTGAACCTGACAGGGGCGGTGGGAATCAGCCCCAGCATTTT.

This clonotype was recorded at least ten times. The rearrangement links TRBV29-1 to TRBJ2-7; TRBD1 aligns across 9 bases. Germline trimming cut 0 bases from V and 4 bases from J; bases unmatched to any gene: 7. CDR1 SQVTM and CDR2 ANQGSEA come from the germline V gene. This CDR3 is 15 amino acids long. The CDR3 loop reads CSVEDTGTGKYEQYF. The CDR3 nucleotides read TGCAGCGTTGAAGATACGGGGACAGGGAAGTACGAGCAGTACTTC.

In DNA, the CDR3 is TGTGCCAGCAGTCCACTTGGGGCCAACGTCCTGACTTTC. Protein sequence: CASSPLGANVLTF. The rearrangement joins TRBV12-3 or TRBV12-4 to TRBJ2-6, with no clear D. V was pared by 5 bases and J by 3 bases, with 5 bases between. The CDR3 runs 13 residues.

This clonotype came up a few times. The chain recombines TRBV20-1 with TRBJ2-5; possibly TRBD1 or TRBD2 for D (5 bases each). The V and J ends lost 1 base and 1 base respectively, with 22 bases between them. The CDR3 is 18 amino acids. CDR1 is DFQATT and CDR2 is SNEGSKA in the germline V gene (reference sequence). CDR3 protein: CSARGIWRGASPQETQYF. Written as DNA, the CDR3 is TGCAGTGCTAGAGGGATCTGGAGAGGGGCGTCCCCCCAAGAGACCCAGTACTTC.